Ten or more counts support the clone carrying this T cell receptor beta chain. What it binds is unknown. The data were obtained in a study of T cells in Graves' hyperthyroidism and ophthalmopathy. Study-wide results and limits: Most thyroid clonotypes with frequency above 0.001 were detected in blood.

Looked up from germline, CDR1 is MNHEY and CDR2 is SMNVEV (reference sequence). The CDR3 sequence is 18 residues long. The trim removed 0 bases at V and 1 base at J, leaving 12 bases unmatched. Researchers amplified the TCR beta CDR3 regions from RNA transcripts. First-round RT-PCR of the TCR CDR3 relied on the HTBI primer set. TCRdb re-called the multiplex PCR reads through MiXCR, storing one row per CDR3 protein. This table has approximately 370,000 distinct CDR3 sequences, about a sixth appearing once. This receptor was identified in a woman in her thirties with Graves' hyperthyroidism that later progressed to Graves' ophthalmopathy. Sample: blood. The chain joins TRBV27 to TRBJ2-7; 7 bases fit TRBD2. In DNA form, the CDR3 reads TGTGCCAGCAGTTTATCGGGGGAGGGAAGGGCAGCTTCCTACGAGCAGTACTTC. Translating gives CASSLSGEGRAASYEQYF.